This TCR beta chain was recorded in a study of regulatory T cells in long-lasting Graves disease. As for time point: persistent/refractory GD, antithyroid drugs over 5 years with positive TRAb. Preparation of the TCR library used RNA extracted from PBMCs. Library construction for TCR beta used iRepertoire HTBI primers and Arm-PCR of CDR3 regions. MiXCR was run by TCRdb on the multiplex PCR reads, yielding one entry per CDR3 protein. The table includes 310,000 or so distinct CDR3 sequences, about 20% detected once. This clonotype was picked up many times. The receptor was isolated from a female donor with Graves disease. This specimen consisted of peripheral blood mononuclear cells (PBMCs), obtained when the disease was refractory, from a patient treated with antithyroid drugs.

The chain's CDR3 is CASTPSDRGARQPQHF. CDR3 bases: TGTGCCAGCACCCCGTCGGACAGGGGGGCGCGGCAGCCCCAGCATTTT. The rearrangement uses TRBV6-1 and TRBJ1-5, with 10 bases aligning to TRBD1. The CDR3 loop spans 16 amino acids. Looked up from germline, CDR1 is MNHNS and CDR2 is SASEGT. After removal of 7 bases from V and 7 bases from J, the junction contained 13 bases not matched to a gene.